These 30 T cell receptor beta chains came from one sample sequenced in a study of blood T cell repertoires in COVID-19. Measured with immunoSEQ multiplex PCR; TCRdb has only the in-frame clones, and not every one. This sample yields tens of thousands of clones, of which 87% are seen a single time; roughly 3.4% belongs to the top ten. Input material: peripheral blood. These receptor sequences come from a man between 35 and 55 years old with COVID-19, enrolled during active disease.

The V call is TRBV2, the J call TRBJ1-6; D call uncertain. The CDR3 consists of 15 residues. Per germline, CDR1 SNHLY and CDR2 FYNNEI. Trimming cost V 5 bases and J 0 bases, with 8 bases left between them. The CDR3 loop reads CASSKESSYNSPLHF. The CDR3, as DNA: TGTGCCAGCAGTAAGGAGAGCTCCTATAATTCACCCCTCCACTTT.

Note on this clone: At one end the junction does not follow the germline gene, possibly because of a read error. The V call is TRBV4-1, the J call TRBJ1-5; the match to TRBD1 covers 7 bases. Germline-derived CDR1 and CDR2 are MGHRA and YSYEKL. The CDR3 is 11 amino acids. CDR3 region: CASSQDHEGGF. The CDR3 region has the DNA TGCGCCAGCAGCCAAGATCATGAAGGGGGCTTT.

The chain couples TRBV7-9 to TRBJ1-3; 8 bases align to TRBD1. Trimming cost V 4 bases and J 0 bases; bases outside gene matches: 8. CDR1 SEHNR and CDR2 FQNEAQ come from the germline V gene (reference sequence). The CDR3 totals 17 residues. This chain's CDR3 is CASSSDRGPSSGNTIYF. Written as DNA, the CDR3 is TGTGCCAGCAGCTCAGACAGGGGTCCAAGCTCTGGAAACACCATATATTTT.

This chain connects TRBV4-1 to TRBJ1-5; 8 positions match TRBD1. The CDR3 consists of 15 residues. The germline V gene encodes CDR1 MGHRA and CDR2 YSYEKL. The J segment lost 5 bases and the V segment lost 1 base, leaving 4 bases of the junction unmatched. The CDR3 region is CASSQAGQGDQPQHF. The DNA for the CDR3 is TGCGCCAGCAGCCAAGCAGGACAGGGCGATCAGCCCCAGCATTTT.

The gene calls are TRBV30 and TRBJ2-1, with D possibly TRBD2 on 5 matching bases. Trimming removed 3 bases at V and 1 base at J, with 7 bases between. The CDR3 is 13 amino acids. The germline V gene encodes CDR1 GTSNPN and CDR2 SVGIG (reference sequence). The chain's CDR3 is CAWRTGSYNEQFF. CDR3 sequence (DNA): TGTGCCTGGAGGACGGGGTCCTACAATGAGCAGTTCTTC.

This chain links TRBV5-4 with TRBJ1-3; D is ambiguous. Germline V CDR1 and CDR2: SGHNT, YYREEE (reference sequence). The CDR3 has 13 amino acids. Trimming took 4 bases from V and 0 from J, leaving 5 bases between them. CDR3 amino acids: CASSLFSGNTIYF. The CDR3 DNA is TGTGCCAGCAGCCTGTTCTCTGGAAACACCATATATTTT. The variable domain in full, with the rest retrieved from reference TRBV5-4 and TRBJ1-3, is ETGVTQSPTHLIKTRGQQVTLRCSSQSGHNTVSWYQQALGQGPQFIFQYYREEENGRGNFPPRFSGLQFPNYSSELNVNALELDDSALYLCASSLFSGNTIYFGEGSWLTVV.

The chain recombines TRBV7-9 with TRBJ1-1; tentatively, D is TRBD1 (6 bases). V was shortened by 5 bases and J by 4 bases, with 11 bases between the two germline ends. This CDR3 spans 13 amino acids. CDR1 and CDR2 from the germline V gene are SEHNR and FQNEAQ (reference sequence). The DNA for the CDR3 is TGTGCCAGCAGCAGGGGGAGGATCACTGAAGCTTTCTTT. This codes for CASSRGRITEAFF.

The V gene is TRBV5-6, the J gene TRBJ2-3; 9 bases match TRBD2. CDR1 SGHDT and CDR2 YYEEEE come from the germline V gene. After removal of 5 bases from V and 3 bases from J, the junction contained 1 base not matched to a gene. This CDR3 region has 13 residues. The CDR3 DNA reads TGTGCCAGCAGGCGGGAGGGGACAGATACGCAGTATTTT. Its protein is CASRREGTDTQYF. The entire variable domain, with the rest obtained from reference TRBV5-6 and TRBJ2-3, is as follows: DAGVTQSPTHLIKTRGQQVTLRCSPKSGHDTVSWYQQALGQGPQFIFQYYEEEERQRGNFPDRFSGHQFPNYSSELNVNALLLGDSALYLCASRREGTDTQYFGPGTRLTVL.

The rearrangement joins TRBV29-1 to TRBJ2-7; no clear D. The V gene lost 6 bases and the J gene lost 2 bases, with 20 bases spanning the gap. CDR3 size: 15 residues. The germline V gene has CDR1 SQVTM and CDR2 ANQGSEA. CDR3 residues: CSVTLLKQEPYEQYF. CDR3 in DNA: TGCAGCGTAACCCTCCTTAAGCAGGAACCCTACGAGCAGTACTTC.

This clone was counted between two and nine times. This chain joins TRBV6-1 and TRBJ2-7; D call uncertain. Germline V gene sequence: CDR1 MNHNS, CDR2 SASEGT. V dropped 0 bases and J dropped 3 bases, with 15 bases sitting between them. The CDR3 has 16 amino acids. For the CDR3, the DNA is TGTGCCAGCAGTGAAGCTAGAGCTAGAAGGAACTACGAGCAGTACTTC. It translates to CASSEARARRNYEQYF.

This rearrangement joins TRBV4-1 to TRBJ2-3; TRBD2 matches at 8 bases. The CDR3 extends over 17 amino acids. Germline V gene sequence: CDR1 MGHRA, CDR2 YSYEKL. V lost 1 base, J lost 5 bases, and 11 bases stayed unmatched. Here the CDR3 DNA reads TGCGCCAGCAGCCAAGTCGGGAGGGCCCTCGGAGAAGATACGCAGTATTTT. This translates into CASSQVGRALGEDTQYF.

J is TRBJ2-1 and V is TRBV2; a possible D gene is TRBD2 (6 bases). V was clipped by 7 bases and J by 4 bases, with 14 bases between them. The CDR3 length is 14 residues. Germline CDR1 SNHLY, CDR2 FYNNEI. CDR3 in amino acids: CASNMRGIYNEQFF. The CDR3 DNA reads TGTGCCAGCAATATGCGGGGCATATACAATGAGCAGTTCTTC.

This rearrangement joins TRBV6-6 to TRBJ1-1; no clear D gene. CDR3 size: 12 residues. CDR1 and CDR2 from the germline V gene are MNHNY and SVGAGI (reference sequence). The V and J ends lost 4 bases and 2 bases respectively, with 5 bases between them. The CDR3 coding sequence is TGTGCCAGCAGTTCCATTAACACTGAAGCTTTCTTT. Residues: CASSSINTEAFF.

The J gene is TRBJ2-5, the V gene TRBV2; 9 bases match TRBD2. J lost 2 bases, V lost 6 bases, and 13 bases had no gene match. This CDR3 region has 17 residues. CDR1 SNHLY and CDR2 FYNNEI come from the germline V gene. Here the CDR3 reads CASRPFAGGGTQETQYF. In DNA, the CDR3 is TGTGCCAGCAGGCCGTTTGCGGGGGGGGGAACGCAAGAGACCCAGTACTTC. Looking up the rest from reference TRBV2 and TRBJ2-5 gives the full variable domain: EPEVTQTPSHQVTQMGQEVILRCVPISNHLYFYWYRQILGQKVEFLVSFYNNEISEKSEIFDDQFSVERPDGSNFTLKIRSTKLEDSAMYFCASRPFAGGGTQETQYFGPGTRLLVL.

The chain carries TRBV11-2 and TRBJ1-3; 8 bases match TRBD1. The V segment lost 4 bases and the J segment 0 bases; nucleotides outside the gene matches: 5. CDR3 length equals 16 residues. In germline, CDR1 is SGHAT, CDR2 FQNNGV. CDR3 in DNA: TGTGCCAGCAGCTGGCAGGGGGCGGCCTCTGGAAACACCATATATTTT. It is translated as CASSWQGAASGNTIYF.

The chain has TRBV24-1 and TRBJ2-5, with D tentatively TRBD2 (5 bases). Germline CDR1 reads KGHDR; CDR2 reads SFDVKD. The ends were cut back, 5 bases at V and 5 bases at J, with 14 bases in the middle. CDR3 size: 14 residues. CDR3 sequence reads: CATSAQDFGETQYF. As DNA, the CDR3 is TGTGCCACCAGTGCCCAGGACTTCGGGGAGACCCAGTACTTC.

This clone was observed a few times. The genes are TRBV2 and TRBJ1-6, with 7 nucleotides matching TRBD1. The V gene end was trimmed by 5 bases and the J gene end by 9 bases; junction bases not matched to a gene: 10. CDR1 SNHLY and CDR2 FYNNEI come from the germline V gene. This CDR3 is 15 amino acids long. The CDR3 reads CASSSREGARSPLHF. The CDR3 coding sequence is TGTGCCAGCAGTAGCCGAGAGGGGGCCCGTTCACCCCTCCACTTT.

The chain couples TRBV7-2 to TRBJ2-7; 7 bases match TRBD2. This CDR3 has 15 residues. V lost 5 bases and J lost 4; bases outside the gene matches: 11. Per the germline V gene, CDR1 is SGHTA and CDR2 is FQGNSA. The CDR3 nucleotides read TGTGCCAGCAGCGCGGAGGGCGGGGGTGGATACGAGCAGTACTTC. Translated, it gives CASSAEGGGGYEQYF.

V is TRBV5-1 and J is TRBJ2-6; TRBD1 matches 11 bases. This CDR3 is 22 amino acids long. CDR1 is SGHRS, CDR2 YFSETQ, per germline. Trimming removed 4 bases from V and 0 bases from J; junction bases left unmatched: 18. CDR3 amino acids: CASSGGQGATPSPSSGANVLTF. In DNA form, the CDR3 reads TGCGCCAGCAGCGGCGGACAGGGGGCTACCCCATCCCCTTCCTCTGGGGCCAACGTCCTGACTTTC. The whole variable domain, remainder taken from reference TRBV5-1 and TRBJ2-6, is KAGVTQTPRYLIKTRGQQVTLSCSPISGHRSVSWYQQTPGQGLQFLFEYFSETQRNKGNFPGRFSGRQFSNSRSEMNVSTLELGDSALYLCASSGGQGATPSPSSGANVLTFGAGSRLTVL.

The CDR3 sequence: CASSLGEVNEKLFF. The CDR3 bases are TGTGCCAGCAGCTTAGGCGAGGTGAATGAAAAACTGTTTTTT. This rearrangement joins TRBV7-9 to TRBJ1-4; D ambiguous. CDR1 and CDR2 from the germline V gene are SEHNR and FQNEAQ (reference sequence). This CDR3 comprises 14 residues. Trimming cost V 1 base and J 5 bases, with 8 bases left between them.

This rearrangement joins TRBV13 to TRBJ2-6; D unclear. The V gene lost 5 bases and the J gene lost 3 bases, with 5 bases spanning the gap. CDR3 length equals 13 residues. Germline CDR1 and CDR2: PRHDT and FYEKMQ (reference sequence). This CDR3 reads CASSRNGANVLTF. The CDR3 DNA is TGTGCCAGCAGCCGTAATGGGGCCAACGTCCTGACTTTC.

V and J are TRBV28 and TRBJ1-1; D might be TRBD1 (5 bases). The CDR3 runs to 14 residues. The germline V and J ends were trimmed by 3 bases and 4 bases, with 12 bases remaining between them. Germline lookup yields CDR1 MDHEN and CDR2 SYDVKM. In nucleotides, the CDR3 is TGTGCCAGCAGTTTTCATGGGCAGGGCACTGAAGCTTTCTTT. Its translation: CASSFHGQGTEAFF.

The rearrangement links TRBV9 to TRBJ2-7, with 10 positions matching TRBD2. The CDR3 is 15 residues long. The V and J ends lost 3 bases and 2 bases, in that order; junction bases with no gene match: 5. CDR1 is SGDLS and CDR2 is YYNGEE in the germline V gene. CDR3: CASSAGTSAAYEQYF. CDR3 nucleotide sequence: TGTGCCAGCAGCGCCGGGACTAGCGCGGCCTACGAGCAGTACTTC.

This chain links TRBV10-3 with TRBJ1-6, with 8 bases fitting TRBD1. V lost 5 bases to trimming and J lost 7 bases; unmatched junction nucleotides: 7. The CDR3 covers 15 residues. Looked up from germline, CDR1 is ENHRY and CDR2 is SYGVKD. The CDR3 reads CAISQDRVGNSPLHF. CDR3 in DNA: TGTGCCATCAGTCAGGACAGGGTTGGAAATTCACCCCTCCACTTT.

With regard to this clone: The junction and the germline gene differ at one end; a read error may be behind it. This chain joins TRBV10-3 and TRBJ2-4; 11 bases align to TRBD2. Germline CDR1 and CDR2: ENHRY and SYGVKD. The CDR3 length is 12 residues. The CDR3 DNA is TGTGCCACCGGGACTAGCGGAAACGTTCAGTACTTC. As protein: CATGTSGNVQYF.

V and J are TRBV11-2 and TRBJ1-1; D unresolved. The V gene's germline CDR1 is SGHAT and CDR2 FQNNGV. V was pared by 5 bases and J by 2 bases, with 12 bases between. The CDR3 has 14 residues. For the CDR3, the DNA is TGTGCCAGCAGCGCCTTCGGAGGAAACACTGAAGCTTTCTTT. Its translation is CASSAFGGNTEAFF. Drawing the rest from reference TRBV11-2 and TRBJ1-1, the complete variable domain is EAGVAQSPRYKIIEKRQSVAFWCNPISGHATLYWYQQILGQGPKLLIQFQNNGVVDDSQLPKDRFSAERLKGVDSTLKIQPAKLEDSAVYLCASSAFGGNTEAFFGQGTRLTVV.

The chain has TRBV28 and TRBJ1-5; D possibly corresponds to TRBD1 (5 bases). V shed 4 bases and J shed 7 bases, with 17 bases lying between them. Germline V gene data show CDR1 as MDHEN and CDR2 as SYDVKM. The CDR3 has 15 amino acids. For the CDR3, the DNA is TGTGCCAGCAGTTCGTATCCCGGGGCGGGGCAGCCCCAGCATTTT. This codes for CASSSYPGAGQPQHF.

The J gene is TRBJ1-6, the V gene TRBV30, with D uncertain. There are 16 residues in the CDR3. Germline V CDR1 and CDR2: GTSNPN, SVGIG (reference sequence). The V end lost 4 bases, the J end lost 0 bases, and 13 bases lay between the germline ends. This CDR3 is CAWKPPGSSYNSPLHF. CDR3 coding DNA: TGTGCCTGGAAGCCGCCGGGGAGCTCCTATAATTCACCCCTCCACTTT.

V is TRBV12-3 or TRBV12-4 and J is TRBJ1-2; TRBD1 is a possible D gene (6 bases). The length of the CDR3 is 13 residues. With 1 base removed from V and 6 bases from J, the gap between germline ends came to 9 bases. In DNA form, the CDR3 reads TGTGCCAGCAGTTTAGGAGGGGGGGATGGCTACACCTTC. As protein: CASSLGGGDGYTF.

The chain links TRBV28 to TRBJ1-5; TRBD1 matches at 9 bases. CDR1 and CDR2 from the germline V gene are MDHEN and SYDVKM. The CDR3 is 14 amino acids. J gave up 5 bases and V 6 bases, and 5 bases lay outside the gene matches. The CDR3: CASRHGTGHQPQHF. Here the CDR3 DNA reads TGTGCCAGCAGGCACGGGACAGGGCATCAGCCCCAGCATTTT.